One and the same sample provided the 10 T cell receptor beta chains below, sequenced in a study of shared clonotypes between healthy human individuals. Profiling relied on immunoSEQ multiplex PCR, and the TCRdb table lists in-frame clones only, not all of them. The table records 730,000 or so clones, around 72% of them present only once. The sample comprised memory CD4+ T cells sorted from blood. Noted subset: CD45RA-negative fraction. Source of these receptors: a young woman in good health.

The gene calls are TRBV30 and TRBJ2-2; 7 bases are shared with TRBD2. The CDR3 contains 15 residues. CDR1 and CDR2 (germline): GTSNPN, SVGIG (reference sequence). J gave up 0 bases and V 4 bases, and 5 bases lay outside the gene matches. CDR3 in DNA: TGTGCCTGGATGGGAGGGGACGCGAACACCGGGGAGCTGTTTTTT. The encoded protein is CAWMGGDANTGELFF.

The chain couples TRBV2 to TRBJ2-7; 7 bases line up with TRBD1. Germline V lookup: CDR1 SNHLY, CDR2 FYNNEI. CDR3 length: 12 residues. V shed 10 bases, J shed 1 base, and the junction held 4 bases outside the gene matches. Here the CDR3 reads CATRGFSYEQYF. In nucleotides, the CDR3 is TGTGCCACCAGGGGGTTTTCCTACGAGCAGTACTTC.

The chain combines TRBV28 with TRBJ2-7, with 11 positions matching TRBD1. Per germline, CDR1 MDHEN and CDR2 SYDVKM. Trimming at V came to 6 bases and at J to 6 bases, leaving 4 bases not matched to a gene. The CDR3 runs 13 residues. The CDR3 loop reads CASRGQGAGEQYF. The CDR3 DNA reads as TGTGCCAGCAGAGGACAGGGGGCGGGCGAGCAGTACTTC.

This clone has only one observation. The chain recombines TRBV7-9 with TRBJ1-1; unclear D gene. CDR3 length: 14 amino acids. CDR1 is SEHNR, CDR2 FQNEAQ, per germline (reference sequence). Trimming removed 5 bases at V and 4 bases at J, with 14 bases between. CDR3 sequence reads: CASSPLSASTEAFF. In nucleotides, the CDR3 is TGTGCCAGCAGCCCCCTCTCGGCCAGCACTGAAGCTTTCTTT.

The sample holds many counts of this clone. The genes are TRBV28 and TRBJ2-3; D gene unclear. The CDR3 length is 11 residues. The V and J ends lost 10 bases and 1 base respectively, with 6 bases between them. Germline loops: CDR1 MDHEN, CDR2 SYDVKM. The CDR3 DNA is TGTGCCACAGGCCGCACAGATACGCAGTATTTT. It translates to CATGRTDTQYF.

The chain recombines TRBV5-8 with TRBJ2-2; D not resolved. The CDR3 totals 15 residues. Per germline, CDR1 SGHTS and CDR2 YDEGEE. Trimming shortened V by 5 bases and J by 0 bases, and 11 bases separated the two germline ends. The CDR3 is CASSRGSANTGELFF. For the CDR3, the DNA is TGTGCCAGCAGTAGAGGCAGCGCGAACACCGGGGAGCTGTTTTTT.

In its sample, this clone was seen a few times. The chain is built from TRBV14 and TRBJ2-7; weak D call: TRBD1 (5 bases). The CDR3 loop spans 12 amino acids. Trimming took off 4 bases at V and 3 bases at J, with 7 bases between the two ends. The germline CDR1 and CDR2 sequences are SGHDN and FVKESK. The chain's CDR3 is CASSLQGYEQYF. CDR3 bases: TGTGCCAGCAGCCTTCAGGGCTACGAGCAGTACTTC. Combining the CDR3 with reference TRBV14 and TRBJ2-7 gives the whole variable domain EAGVTQFPSHSVIEKGQTVTLRCDPISGHDNLYWYRRVMGKEIKFLLHFVKESKQDESGMPNNRFLAERTGGTYSTLKVQPAELEDSGVYFCASSLQGYEQYFGPGTRLTVT.

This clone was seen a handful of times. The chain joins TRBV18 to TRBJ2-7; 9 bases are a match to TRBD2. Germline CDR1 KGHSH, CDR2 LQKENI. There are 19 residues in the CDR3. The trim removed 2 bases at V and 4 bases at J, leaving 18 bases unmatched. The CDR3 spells CASSPKSLDAGLARYEQYF. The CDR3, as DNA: TGTGCCAGCTCACCAAAATCCCTTGACGCCGGACTAGCGAGATACGAGCAGTACTTC.

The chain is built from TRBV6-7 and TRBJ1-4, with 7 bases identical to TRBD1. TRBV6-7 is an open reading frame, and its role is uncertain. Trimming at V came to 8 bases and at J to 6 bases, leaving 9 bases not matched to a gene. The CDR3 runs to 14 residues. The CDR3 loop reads CASPAGTVYEKLFF. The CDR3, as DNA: TGTGCCAGCCCAGCCGGGACAGTGTATGAAAAACTGTTTTTT.

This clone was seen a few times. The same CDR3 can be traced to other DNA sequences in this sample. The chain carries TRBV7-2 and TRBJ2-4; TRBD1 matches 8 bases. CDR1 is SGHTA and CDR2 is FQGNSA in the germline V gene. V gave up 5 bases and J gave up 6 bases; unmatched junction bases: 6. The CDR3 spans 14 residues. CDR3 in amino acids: CASSPGQAPNIQYF. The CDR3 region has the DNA TGTGCCAGCAGCCCGGGACAGGCGCCAAACATTCAGTACTTC.